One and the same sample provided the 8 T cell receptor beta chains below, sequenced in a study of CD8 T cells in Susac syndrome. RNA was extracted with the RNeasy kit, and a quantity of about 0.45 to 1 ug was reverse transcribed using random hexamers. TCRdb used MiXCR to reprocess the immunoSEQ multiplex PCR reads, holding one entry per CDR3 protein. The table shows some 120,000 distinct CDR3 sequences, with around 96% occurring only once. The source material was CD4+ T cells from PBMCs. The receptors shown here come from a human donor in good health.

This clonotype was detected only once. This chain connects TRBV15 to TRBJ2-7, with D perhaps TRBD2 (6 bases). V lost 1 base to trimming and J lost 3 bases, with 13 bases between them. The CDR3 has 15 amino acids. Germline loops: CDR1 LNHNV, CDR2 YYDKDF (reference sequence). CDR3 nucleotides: TGTGCCACCAGCAGAGCGCGGGGAAGTATCTACGAGCAGTACTTC. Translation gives CATSRARGSIYEQYF.

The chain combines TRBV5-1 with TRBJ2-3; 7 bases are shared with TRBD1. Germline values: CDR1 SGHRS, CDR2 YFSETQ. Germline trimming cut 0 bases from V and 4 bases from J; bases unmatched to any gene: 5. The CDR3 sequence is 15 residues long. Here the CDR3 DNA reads TGCGCCAGCAGCTTGGGGGGACAGAGTTCAGATACGCAGTATTTT. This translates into CASSLGGQSSDTQYF.

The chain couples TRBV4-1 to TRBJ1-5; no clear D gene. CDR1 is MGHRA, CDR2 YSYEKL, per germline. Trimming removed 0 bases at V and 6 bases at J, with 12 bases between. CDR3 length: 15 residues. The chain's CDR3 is CASSQEDRSVQPQHF. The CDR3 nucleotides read TGCGCCAGCAGCCAAGAGGACCGATCCGTTCAGCCCCAGCATTTT.

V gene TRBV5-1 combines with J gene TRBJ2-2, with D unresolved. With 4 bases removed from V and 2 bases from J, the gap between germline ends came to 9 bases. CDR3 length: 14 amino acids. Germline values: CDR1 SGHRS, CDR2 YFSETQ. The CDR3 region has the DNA TGCGCCAGCAGCCCATATACAAACACCGGGGAGCTGTTTTTT. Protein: CASSPYTNTGELFF.

CDR3 nucleotides: TGTGCCAGCAGCTTCGGGACAGCCAACAATGAGCAGTTCTTC. This translates into CASSFGTANNEQFF. The chain is built from TRBV7-2 and TRBJ2-1; 7 nucleotides agree with TRBD1. The CDR3 length is 14 residues. With V trimmed by 3 bases and J by 5 bases, 4 bases remained unmatched. The germline V gene encodes CDR1 SGHTA and CDR2 FQGNSA.

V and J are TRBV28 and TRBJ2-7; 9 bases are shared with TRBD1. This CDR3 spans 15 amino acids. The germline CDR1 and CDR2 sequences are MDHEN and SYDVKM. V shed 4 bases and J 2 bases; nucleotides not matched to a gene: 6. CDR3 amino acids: CASSSSGTGTYEQYF. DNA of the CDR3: TGTGCCAGCAGTTCTTCCGGGACAGGGACCTACGAGCAGTACTTC.

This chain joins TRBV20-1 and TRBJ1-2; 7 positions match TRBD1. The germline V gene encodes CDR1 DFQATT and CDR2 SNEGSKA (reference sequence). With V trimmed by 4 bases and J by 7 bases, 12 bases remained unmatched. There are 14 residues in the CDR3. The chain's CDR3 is CSATSRDSFFGYTF. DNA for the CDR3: TGCAGTGCTACTTCACGGGACAGCTTTTTTGGCTACACCTTC.

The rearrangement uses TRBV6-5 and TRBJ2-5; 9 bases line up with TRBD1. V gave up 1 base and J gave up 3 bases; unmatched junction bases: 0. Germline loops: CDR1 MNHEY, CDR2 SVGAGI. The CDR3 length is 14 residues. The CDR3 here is CASSYWTGEETQYF. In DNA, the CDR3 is TGTGCCAGCAGTTACTGGACAGGGGAAGAGACCCAGTACTTC.